This T cell receptor (beta chain) was identified during a study of shared clonotypes between healthy human individuals (dated by TCRdb to 2018 to 2021). The study in broad terms: A couple of women and a few men aged 18 to 49 years were included in the cohort. Per donor, three plates each were used for CD4 naive and CD4 memory, two for CD8 naive, and one for CD8 memory. To estimate repertoire size and how much clonotypes are shared between individuals, the study performed deep sequencing of blood TCR repertoires from a few healthy adults. Different laboratories and diverse techniques were used to prepare libraries and sequence TCR repertoires, to increase sequencing depth and limit assay-specific biases. Leukapheresis yielded between about 0.85 and 10 billion PBMCs per donor.

Donors were healthy HIV-negative adults with no recently reported acute infections or vaccinations. Every donor was a Caucasian adult living in Nashville, Tennessee, USA. CD4+ T cells were enriched by magnetic negative selection, after which naive cells were positively selected on CD45RA and the negative fraction was taken as the memory subset. After blood collection by leukapheresis, PBMCs were isolated using Ficoll-Histopaque density gradient centrifugation and then cryopreserved in the vapor phase of liquid nitrogen. Analytical flow cytometry was used to check the purity and quantity of each magnetically sorted T cell population. Each sorted fraction had its genomic DNA isolated and then quantified by UV absorbance on a Nanodrop 2000c. TCR CDR3 regions were amplified from genomic DNA by multiplex PCR using the deep immunoSEQ assay. For each cell subset, the extracted genomic DNA was distributed evenly across all wells of several immunoSEQ 96-well plates, and each plate served as one replicate. For sorted subsets, each replicate PCR was loaded with about 200 ng genomic DNA, equivalent to 25,000 to 35,000 T cell genomes. Purified libraries were measured with a Qubit 3.0 fluorometer, size-checked on a Bioanalyzer 2100, and measured again with the KAPA Library Quantification kit. A separate single-read 150-cycle Illumina NextSeq 550 flow cell was used to sequence each immunoSEQ 96-well plate. Per the original workflow: Because the immunoSEQ output included only junctional sequences and no quality scores, the filtering could not be the same as the filtering used for full-length reads. To assign V/J genes and CDR3, sequences were annotated against IMGT germline references using PyIR, a Python wrapper for IgBLAST v1.9. Reads were removed for weak V/J assignments (E-value above 1e-6), missing CDR3, stop codons, out-of-frame junctions, or ambiguous translated residues. V3J clonotypes were defined as sequences sharing an identical inferred V gene, J gene, and CDR3 amino acid sequence. Percentage overlap between repertoires was calculated by dividing the number of shared unique clonotypes by the size of the smaller repertoire. Repertoire richness was assessed with RTK rarefaction, the Chao1 estimator, and Recon v2.1 estimates of unobserved clonotypes. Generation probabilities were computed with OLGA for all TCRbeta clonotypes obtained by the gDNA method from four donors. Entries here come from immuneACCESS through TCRdb and include only in-frame sequences with V and J called. Some clones fail to appear in such tables; in the studies checked, an unresolved V gene covers under half of the shortfall, and the cause of the remainder is unknown. Clonal size and the V and J genes are those of that table, whereas D and trimming came from the DNA. This sample holds over a million clones; 65% to 80% were observed only once. The leading ten clones occupy about 1.4% of the sample.

Results and caveats for the whole study, not just this receptor: Based on pairwise subsampling, the degree of clonotype sharing among donors was expected to be affected by sequencing depth. Approximately 5% of naive CD4, around 3.6% of naive CD8, 2% to 2.5% of memory CD4, and 0.4% of memory CD8 clonotypes were shared across several donors. The small number of donors limited the genetic and exposure-history diversity represented. Naive subsets generally had larger estimated clonotype richness than memory subsets. Sampling was restricted to blood, and TCR repertoires in tissues likely differ from the TCR repertoires found in blood. Compared with non-shared clonotypes, clonotypes shared by all four sorted-subset donors had higher generation probabilities. Incomplete sequencing was indicated by rarefaction of sorted-subset datasets, despite the large sequencing depth.

To note about this clone: What antigen it recognizes has not been identified. No quality values exist for individual bases; no much larger clone is one base distant.

Per the germline V gene, MGHRA is the CDR1 and YSYEKL is the CDR2. The junction shows trimming of 1 base on V and 9 bases on J, plus 15 bases between the germline ends. From the cysteine up to the phenylalanine, the CDR3 has a length of 15 residues. Just CDR3 DNA is preserved here, 45 bases in frame from base 1. Sequenced input: memory CD4+ T cells sorted from blood. Interpreted using the paper, the cell subset or site label stands for: CD45RA-negative fraction. This clonotype originated in a man aged 18 to 35 in good health. The V gene is TRBV4-1 and the J gene is TRBJ2-2; the D segment cannot be called with confidence. The CDR3 here reads CASSQAAIGPWELFF. The base sequence is TGCGCCAGCAGCCAAGCGGCAATTGGTCCCTGGGAGCTGTTTTTT.